Shown below are 29 T cell receptor beta chains from a single sample sequenced in a study of cytomegalovirus exposure and HLA in healthy donors. 60 Vbeta and 13 Jbeta primers were used in PCR. This table comes from immunoSEQ multiplex PCR, and its TCRdb copy is limited to in-frame clones, with some not included. The table shows about 220,000 clones, with 60% to 80% occurring only once. Sequences were obtained from PBMCs. These receptors were taken from a male donor in good health and CMV-seronegative.

CDR3 in DNA: TGTGCCAGCAGTTCTCCGGGGTCGGTTGAAAAACTGTTTTTT. It encodes CASSSPGSVEKLFF. The rearrangement links TRBV27 to TRBJ1-4, with no clear D. Germline loops: CDR1 MNHEY, CDR2 SMNVEV (reference sequence). The CDR3 is 14 amino acids. V lost 4 bases and J lost 7, with 13 bases in between.

J is TRBJ1-6 and V is TRBV7-9; maybe TRBD1 (6 bases). The CDR3 runs 14 residues. Deletions cut 5 bases from V and 14 bases from J, with 19 bases between. Germline assignment: CDR1 SEHNR and CDR2 FQNEAQ (reference sequence). The CDR3 loop is CASSRDKIKGTLHF. DNA of the CDR3: TGTGCCAGCAGCCGGGACAAAATCAAAGGGACCCTCCACTTT.

The rearrangement joins TRBV7-2 to TRBJ2-1; TRBD1 agrees at 8 bases. Germline CDR1 and CDR2: SGHTA and FQGNSA. The CDR3 is 14 amino acids. The V segment lost 4 bases and the J segment 7 bases; nucleotides outside the gene matches: 6. The DNA for the CDR3 is TGTGCCAGCAGCTATCGACAGGGGTTGAATGAGCAGTTCTTC. Translation gives CASSYRQGLNEQFF.

J is TRBJ2-7 and V is TRBV11-2; D may be TRBD2 (6 bases). V was pared by 2 bases and J by 2 bases, with 10 bases between. CDR3 length: 14 residues. Germline-derived CDR1 and CDR2 are SGHAT and FQNNGV. Here the CDR3 reads CASSLNGGPYEQYF. CDR3 nucleotides: TGTGCCAGCAGCTTAAACGGGGGACCCTACGAGCAGTACTTC.

The V call is TRBV5-4, the J call TRBJ1-1; TRBD1 is a possible D gene (6 bases). V was trimmed by 5 bases and J by 1 base, leaving 12 bases between them. This CDR3 has 14 residues. Germline-derived CDR1 and CDR2 are SGHNT and YYREEE (reference sequence). The CDR3 is CASSRGGANTEAFF. The CDR3 DNA follows: TGTGCCAGCAGTCGAGGGGGGGCGAACACTGAAGCTTTCTTT.

The rearrangement joins TRBV30 to TRBJ1-2, with D hard to call. The germline V gene encodes CDR1 GTSNPN and CDR2 SVGIG (reference sequence). The CDR3 contains 13 residues. With 5 bases removed from V and 6 bases from J, the gap between germline ends came to 16 bases. CDR3 amino acids: CAWWSLKGDGYTF. CDR3 DNA sequence: TGTGCCTGGTGGTCTTTGAAGGGAGATGGCTACACCTTC.

The V and J genes are TRBV27 and TRBJ2-7, with D possibly being TRBD2 (6 bases). V shed 7 bases and J shed 1 base, with 11 bases lying between them. There are 13 residues in the CDR3. Germline CDR1 MNHEY, CDR2 SMNVEV (reference sequence). CDR3 coding DNA: TGTGCCAGCACCCCCGGAGGGTCCTACGAGCAGTACTTC. Translation: CASTPGGSYEQYF.

The chain couples TRBV5-1 to TRBJ1-3; tentatively, D is TRBD1 (5 bases). V dropped 2 bases and J dropped 1 base, with 10 bases sitting between them. Germline V gene lookup returns CDR1 SGHRS and CDR2 YFSETQ. CDR3 length: 15 amino acids. CDR3 region: CASSLAGPSGNTIYF. CDR3 coding DNA: TGCGCCAGCAGCTTAGCGGGACCTTCTGGAAACACCATATATTTT.

The CDR3 sequence is CASSTLAGGLTDTQYF. The CDR3 coding sequence is TGTGCCAGCAGCACCCTAGCGGGGGGGCTCACAGATACGCAGTATTTT. The chain uses TRBV11-1 and TRBJ2-3; 12 nucleotides match TRBD2. The CDR3 totals 16 residues. The germline gives CDR1 SGHAT, CDR2 FQDESV (reference sequence). J gave up 2 bases and V 5 bases, and 5 bases lay outside the gene matches.

This clone was picked up a small number of times. The rearrangement uses TRBV5-1 and TRBJ1-3, with TRBD1 as a possible D gene (5 bases). Trimming left V 2 bases short and J 1 base short, with 10 bases between. CDR3 size: 15 residues. Germline CDR1 is SGHRS and CDR2 is YFSETQ. DNA of the CDR3: TGCGCCAGCAGCTTATCCAGGGCTTCTGGAAACACCATATATTTT. It translates to CASSLSRASGNTIYF.

This sequence joins TRBV27 and TRBJ2-3; D gene uncertain. Trimming left V 3 bases short and J 1 base short, with 14 bases between. There are 16 residues in the CDR3. Germline values: CDR1 MNHEY, CDR2 SMNVEV (reference sequence). CDR3 sequence: CASSFLPFGRTDTQYF. CDR3 DNA sequence: TGTGCCAGCAGTTTCCTTCCGTTTGGGCGCACAGATACGCAGTATTTT.

The CDR3 nucleotides are TGTGCCAGCAGCCAAGTGGGAGGGTACTACTACGAGCAGTACTTC. Protein sequence: CASSQVGGYYYEQYF. The chain recombines TRBV14 with TRBJ2-7; the match to TRBD2 covers 7 bases. J lost 3 bases, V lost 1 base, and 6 bases had no gene match. The CDR3 covers 15 residues. CDR1 and CDR2 (germline): SGHDN, FVKESK.

This sequence joins TRBV5-1 and TRBJ1-6; 8 bases match TRBD1. The CDR3 has 16 residues. CDR1 is SGHRS, CDR2 YFSETQ, per germline. The V gene end was trimmed by 4 bases and the J gene end by 10 bases; junction bases not matched to a gene: 13. The CDR3, as DNA: TGCGCCAGCAGCAATCACCTCGGACAGGGTGGATCACCCCTCCACTTT. This sequence encodes CASSNHLGQGGSPLHF.

Notes on this clone: The same CDR3 also results from other DNA sequences found in this sample. The CDR3: CASSALSGRARDEQFF. The CDR3 DNA reads TGTGCCAGCAGCGCACTTAGTGGGAGGGCCAGGGATGAGCAGTTCTTC. J is TRBJ2-1 and V is TRBV7-9, with TRBD2 matching over 7 bases. The CDR3 is 16 residues long. The germline gives CDR1 SEHNR, CDR2 FQNEAQ (reference sequence). V gave up 5 bases and J gave up 8 bases; unmatched junction bases: 15.

The rearrangement uses TRBV6-6 and TRBJ1-5; D is possibly TRBD1 (5 bases). This CDR3 contains 14 residues. The germline V gene has CDR1 MNHNY and CDR2 SVGAGI (reference sequence). Deletions cut 6 bases from V and 2 bases from J, with 11 bases between. CDR3 residues: CASSLDSGNQPQHF. As DNA, the CDR3 is TGTGCCAGCAGCCTCGACAGTGGCAATCAGCCCCAGCATTTT.

The J gene is TRBJ1-2, the V gene TRBV7-9; D is unresolved. Germline loops: CDR1 SEHNR, CDR2 FQNEAQ (reference sequence). Trimming shortened V by 2 bases and J by 6 bases, and 16 bases separated the two germline ends. The CDR3 extends over 15 amino acids. In nucleotides, the CDR3 is TGTGCCAGCAGCTTATCGGCAGGCCAACCCGATGGCTACACCTTC. Amino acids: CASSLSAGQPDGYTF. Variable domain in full (rest from reference TRBV7-9 and TRBJ1-2): DTGVSQNPRHKITKRGQNVTFRCDPISEHNRLYWYRQTLGQGPEFLTYFQNEAQLEKSRLLSDRFSAERPKGSFSTLEIQRTEQGDSAMYLCASSLSAGQPDGYTFGSGTRLTVV.

J is TRBJ2-1 and V is TRBV5-1; 7 bases are shared with TRBD2. V lost 0 bases and J lost 8; bases outside the gene matches: 8. This CDR3 has 15 residues. Germline V gives CDR1 SGHRS, CDR2 YFSETQ. CDR3 protein: CASSLASGEIYEQFF. Written as DNA, the CDR3 is TGCGCCAGCAGCTTGGCTAGCGGAGAAATCTATGAGCAGTTCTTC.

For this clone: This specimen includes other DNA sequences encoding the same CDR3. The chain couples TRBV7-9 to TRBJ2-5; D is unresolved. This CDR3 is 12 amino acids long. CDR1 is SEHNR, CDR2 FQNEAQ, per germline (reference sequence). The germline V and J ends were trimmed by 2 bases and 4 bases, with 5 bases remaining between them. In nucleotides, the CDR3 is TGTGCCAGCAGCTTATCGAGAGAGACCCAGTACTTC. Encoded protein: CASSLSRETQYF.

V gene TRBV4-1 combines with J gene TRBJ2-7, with 11 bases identical to TRBD2. The trim removed 4 bases at V and 4 bases at J, leaving 6 bases unmatched. The CDR3 totals 15 residues. The germline CDR1 and CDR2 sequences are MGHRA and YSYEKL. The CDR3, as DNA: TGCGCCAGCAGCCCCCCGGCTAGCGGGGGGTACGAGCAGTACTTC. It codes for CASSPPASGGYEQYF.

This chain links TRBV7-8 with TRBJ1-5, with TRBD1 matching over 9 bases. The CDR3 has 17 amino acids. Germline V gene lookup returns CDR1 SGHVS and CDR2 FQNEAQ. Trimming took 1 base from V and 5 from J; bases not matched to a gene: 9. CDR3 bases: TGTGCCAGCAGCTTAGGCCGACAGGGGGGATACGATCAGCCCCAGCATTTT. The encoded protein is CASSLGRQGGYDQPQHF.

Regarding this clone: A much larger clone sits a single nucleotide away, making a read error possible. This chain uses TRBV5-8 with TRBJ1-4; TRBD1 aligns across 7 bases. Germline CDR1 SGHTS, CDR2 YDEGEE. Trimming at V came to 0 bases and at J to 5 bases, leaving 1 base not matched to a gene. The CDR3 extends over 14 amino acids. CDR3 bases: TGTGCCAGCAGCTTGGGACAGGGAAATGAAAAACTGTTTTTT. Translating gives CASSLGQGNEKLFF. The whole variable domain, filled in from reference TRBV5-8 and TRBJ1-4, reads EAGVTQSPTHLIKTRGQQATLRCSPISGHTSVYWYQQALGLGLQFLLWYDEGEERNRGNFPPRFSGRQFPNYSSELNVNALELEDSALYLCASSLGQGNEKLFFGSGTQLSVL.

This clone was seen once. The chain joins TRBV5-3 to TRBJ1-2, with 10 bases that match TRBD1. TRBV5-3 is treated as an ORF (open reading frame) with a function not yet certain. The CDR3 contains 18 residues. After removal of 4 bases from V and 4 bases from J, the junction contained 16 bases not matched to a gene. In DNA, the CDR3 is TGTGCCAGAAGCACCCGGGACAGGGGCCACCAGAATGTCTATGGCTACACCTTC. Its translation is CARSTRDRGHQNVYGYTF.

This clone was counted once. The chain links TRBV19 to TRBJ2-5; TRBD2 matches at 13 bases. The CDR3 sequence is 17 residues long. CDR1 is LNHDA, CDR2 SQIVND, per germline (reference sequence). V was clipped by 4 bases and J by 2 bases; unmatched bases: 7. Written as DNA, the CDR3 is TGTGCCAGTAGTACCCCTCGGACTAGCGGGGGACAAGAGACCCAGTACTTC. Translation gives CASSTPRTSGGQETQYF. Variable domain in full (rest from reference TRBV19 and TRBJ2-5): DGGITQSPKYLFRKEGQNVTLSCEQNLNHDAMYWYRQDPGQGLRLIYYSQIVNDFQKGDIAEGYSVSREKKESFPLTVTSAQKNPTAFYLCASSTPRTSGGQETQYFGPGTRLLVL.

In this sample, this clone turned up a few times. The chain combines TRBV7-3 with TRBJ2-7; D perhaps matches TRBD2 (6 bases). Per germline, CDR1 SGHTA and CDR2 FQGTGA. Trimming stripped 6 bases from V and 5 bases from J, with 14 bases between. The CDR3 totals 13 residues. The CDR3 loop is CASRAWGDDEQYF. CDR3 nucleotides: TGTGCCAGCAGAGCTTGGGGGGACGACGAGCAGTACTTC. Complete variable domain (other parts from reference TRBV7-3 and TRBJ2-7): GAGVSQTPSNKVTEKGKYVELRCDPISGHTALYWYRQSLGQGPEFLIYFQGTGAADDSGLPNDRFFAVRPEGSVSTLKIQRTERGDSAVYLCASRAWGDDEQYFGPGTRLTVT.

This chain joins TRBV30 and TRBJ1-2, with D possibly TRBD1 on 6 matching bases. The CDR3 totals 12 residues. Germline V gives CDR1 GTSNPN, CDR2 SVGIG (reference sequence). V was pared by 1 base and J by 6 bases, with 9 bases between. CDR3 coding DNA: TGTGCCTGGAGTGCCAGGGGCCATGGCTACACCTTC. Amino acids: CAWSARGHGYTF. The full variable domain, its missing parts supplied by reference TRBV30 and TRBJ1-2, is SQTIHQWPATLVQPVGSPLSLECTVEGTSNPNLYWYRQAAGRGLQLLFYSVGIGQISSEVPQNLSASRPQDRQFILSSKKLLLSDSGFYLCAWSARGHGYTFGSGTRLTVV.

This chain links TRBV7-8 with TRBJ1-1; D remains ambiguous. This CDR3 contains 11 residues. Germline V CDR1 and CDR2: SGHVS, FQNEAQ. The V and J ends lost 5 bases and 10 bases respectively, with 11 bases between them. The CDR3 reads CASSPTGRAFF. The CDR3 DNA reads TGTGCCAGCAGCCCCACGGGGAGAGCTTTCTTT.

The chain links TRBV7-8 to TRBJ2-1; a weak D match, TRBD2 (5 bases). The CDR3 loop spans 17 amino acids. Per the germline V gene, CDR1 is SGHVS and CDR2 is FQNEAQ. The ends were cut back, 0 bases at V and 2 bases at J, with 14 bases in the middle. CDR3 DNA sequence: TGTGCCAGCAGCTTAGCTGCTAGCCTGAGCCCCTACAATGAGCAGTTCTTC. Protein sequence: CASSLAASLSPYNEQFF.

V is TRBV15 and J is TRBJ1-1, with TRBD1 as a possible D gene (5 bases). In germline, CDR1 is LNHNV, CDR2 YYDKDF (reference sequence). V gave up 3 bases and J gave up 2 bases, with 13 bases separating them. The CDR3 has 15 amino acids. This chain's CDR3 is CATSRVLGPNTEAFF. The CDR3 coding sequence is TGTGCCACCAGCAGGGTCCTGGGGCCAAACACTGAAGCTTTCTTT.

V is TRBV19 and J is TRBJ1-4; D is perhaps TRBD1 (5 bases). Trimming left V 3 bases short and J 3 bases short, with 11 bases between. Germline loops: CDR1 LNHDA, CDR2 SQIVND (reference sequence). The CDR3 covers 15 residues. The CDR3 sequence is CASSIVRGSNEKLFF. The DNA for the CDR3 is TGTGCCAGTAGTATCGTAAGGGGATCTAATGAAAAACTGTTTTTT. Full variable domain (missing parts from reference TRBV19 and TRBJ1-4): DGGITQSPKYLFRKEGQNVTLSCEQNLNHDAMYWYRQDPGQGLRLIYYSQIVNDFQKGDIAEGYSVSREKKESFPLTVTSAQKNPTAFYLCASSIVRGSNEKLFFGSGTQLSVL.